The TCR beta chain described here comes from a study of monozygotic twins with inflammatory bowel disease. Study observations and caveats: A reduction in TCRbeta diversity (inverse Simpson) was seen in IBD patients relative to healthy co-twins. The analysis yielded no support for one strong signal or clonotype associated with IBD.

Comments on this clonotype: The antigen remains unidentified.

This CDR3 is 13 amino acids long. The germline CDR1 and CDR2 sequences are DFQATT and SNEGSKA (reference sequence). Investigators made cDNA in eight separate reactions per sample. A 6-nucleotide sample barcode was carried by the UMIs, which template switching added. TCRdb re-called the 5' RACE reads and shows each CDR3 protein once, DNA omitted. The listing contains more than 300,000 distinct CDR3 sequences. Sequenced sample: blood. The TCR was taken from a human donor with ulcerative colitis or Crohn's disease, or a healthy co-twin of an affected twin (not recorded which). This rearrangement joins TRBV20-1 to TRBJ2-3. The CDR3 loop reads CSASRSGTDTQYF.